One and the same sample provided the 19 T cell receptor beta chains below, sequenced in a study of cytomegalovirus exposure and HLA in healthy donors (dated by TCRdb to the late 2010s). The protocol used for the library was the immunoSEQ multiplex PCR assay. For the multiplex PCR, a mixture combining 60 forward primers for TCR Vbeta segments and 13 reverse primers for TCR Jbeta segments was used. TCRdb took over this immuneACCESS table, retaining in-frame rearrangements with V and J assigned. Such tables are incomplete; in checked studies, under half of the missing clones stem from an unresolved V gene, and the remainder is unexplained. The sample contains under 200,000 clones, roughly 82% of them found a single time. The ten largest clones add up to roughly 1.6% of the sample. The sample taken for sequencing was PBMCs. The receptors were sampled from a girl under 18 in good health and CMV-seropositive.

This clone is a singleton in its sample. One end of the junction varies from germline; a read error may be responsible. CDR3 sequence: CASSLPLF. In DNA, the CDR3 is TGTGCCAGCAGCTTACCCCTCTTT. The rearrangement uses TRBV7-2 and TRBJ1-4; no clear D. The CDR3 contains 8 residues. The germline gives CDR1 SGHTA, CDR2 FQGNSA. Variable domain in full (rest from reference TRBV7-2 and TRBJ1-4): GAGVSQSPSNKVTEKGKDVELRCDPISGHTALYWYRQSLGQGLEFLIYFQGNSAPDKSGLPSDRFSAERTGGSVSTLTIQRTQQEDSAVYLCASSLPLFGSGTQLSVL.

The chain carries TRBV10-2 and TRBJ2-1, with TRBD2 identical over 8 bases. V shed 7 bases, J shed 6 bases, and the junction held 11 bases outside the gene matches. The CDR3 covers 15 residues. Germline-derived CDR1 and CDR2 are WSHSY and SAAADI. DNA for the CDR3: TGCGCCAGCAAGGAATGGGGGACTAGGCCCAATGAGCAGTTCTTC. Protein product: CASKEWGTRPNEQFF.

V is TRBV7-3 and J is TRBJ2-1, with 7 bases fitting TRBD1. The V segment lost 4 bases and the J segment 2 bases; nucleotides outside the gene matches: 2. CDR1 SGHTA and CDR2 FQGTGA come from the germline V gene. The CDR3 totals 14 residues. DNA for the CDR3: TGTGCCAGCAGCTCAGGGGGTCCCTACAATGAGCAGTTCTTC. This sequence encodes CASSSGGPYNEQFF.

The chain joins TRBV6-6 to TRBJ2-7; possible D gene TRBD2, 6 bases. V lost 4 bases and J 4 bases, leaving 11 bases between the germline ends. The CDR3 runs 13 residues. Germline lookup yields CDR1 MNHNY and CDR2 SVGAGI (reference sequence). In DNA form, the CDR3 reads TGTGCCAGCAGTTGGGACTCTGGATACGAGCAGTACTTC. Amino acid sequence: CASSWDSGYEQYF.

V gene TRBV29-1 combines with J gene TRBJ1-2; D not resolved. Germline V lookup: CDR1 SQVTM, CDR2 ANQGSEA. The CDR3 length is 13 residues. The V end lost 0 bases, the J end lost 3 bases, and 8 bases lay between the germline ends. This chain's CDR3 is CSVEDQAYYGYTF. The CDR3 nucleotides are TGCAGCGTTGAAGATCAGGCATACTATGGCTACACCTTC.

V gene TRBV7-9 combines with J gene TRBJ1-4; 12 positions agree with TRBD1. CDR1 is SEHNR and CDR2 is FQNEAQ in the germline V gene (reference sequence). V gave up 3 bases and J gave up 7 bases; unmatched junction bases: 6. The CDR3 contains 16 residues. In nucleotides, the CDR3 is TGTGCCAGCAGCTTGCCGGGACAGGGGGCAAGTGAAAAACTGTTTTTT. Translating it yields CASSLPGQGASEKLFF.

A single count supports this clone. The rearrangement joins TRBV29-1 to TRBJ1-5; D perhaps matches TRBD1 (6 bases). This CDR3 is 12 amino acids long. The V and J ends lost 6 bases and 4 bases respectively, with 10 bases between them. In germline, CDR1 is SQVTM, CDR2 ANQGSEA. CDR3 DNA: TGCAGCGTAGGACAGCGTAATCAGCCCCAGCATTTT. As protein: CSVGQRNQPQHF.

The J gene is TRBJ2-1, the V gene TRBV28; 10 nucleotides agree with TRBD2. V lost 8 bases and J lost 5; bases outside the gene matches: 18. The CDR3 has 18 amino acids. Germline V gene sequence: CDR1 MDHEN, CDR2 SYDVKM. CDR3 residues: CASFRWMVAGGLNNEQFF. In DNA, the CDR3 is TGTGCCAGCTTCCGGTGGATGGTAGCGGGGGGCCTAAACAATGAGCAGTTCTTC. The complete variable domain, with remaining parts taken from reference TRBV28 and TRBJ2-1, reads DVKVTQSSRYLVKRTGEKVFLECVQDMDHENMFWYRQDPGLGLRLIYFSYDVKMKEKGDIPEGYSVSREKKERFSLILESASTNQTSMYLCASFRWMVAGGLNNEQFFGPGTRLTVL.

A note on this clone: Compared with germline, one end of the junction differs, possibly owing to a read error. V gene TRBV7-7 combines with J gene TRBJ2-1; D is undetermined. The CDR3 extends over 15 amino acids. Germline V gives CDR1 SSHAT, CDR2 FNYEAQ (reference sequence). The CDR3 loop reads CASSPGIEAYNEQFF. CDR3 in DNA: TGTGCTAGCAGCCCCGGCATCGAGGCCTACAATGAGCAGTTCTTC.

The J gene is TRBJ2-1, the V gene TRBV11-3; D might be TRBD2 (6 bases). CDR3 length: 14 residues. Germline V gene data show CDR1 as SGHNT and CDR2 as YENEEA. V was trimmed by 4 bases and J by 8 bases, leaving 15 bases between them. CDR3 sequence: CASSSYTSMHEQFF. The CDR3 DNA reads TGTGCCAGCAGCTCTTATACTAGCATGCATGAGCAGTTCTTC.

The chain has TRBV29-1 and TRBJ2-1; TRBD2 is a possible D gene (6 bases). Trimming removed 4 bases from V and 8 bases from J, with 15 bases in between. The CDR3 covers 13 residues. Germline loops: CDR1 SQVTM, CDR2 ANQGSEA. The CDR3 here is CSVVRTTFDEQFF. The CDR3 DNA sequence: TGCAGCGTTGTTAGGACTACTTTCGATGAGCAGTTCTTC.

This clone was detected only once. The V gene is TRBV27, the J gene TRBJ1-5, with TRBD1 identical over 9 bases. Germline CDR1 MNHEY, CDR2 SMNVEV (reference sequence). CDR3 length: 15 amino acids. J gave up 2 bases and V 5 bases, and 4 bases lay outside the gene matches. Written as DNA, the CDR3 is TGTGCCAGCAGTACAGGGACAGGGCGCAATCAGCCCCAGCATTTT. The encoded protein is CASSTGTGRNQPQHF.

V is TRBV6-5 and J is TRBJ2-2, with unresolved D. The CDR3 consists of 15 residues. V gave up 6 bases and J gave up 0 bases, with 11 bases separating them. CDR1 MNHEY and CDR2 SVGAGI come from the germline V gene. CDR3 bases: TGTGCCAGCAGCCCCACAAACGCGAACACCGGGGAGCTGTTTTTT. Its translation: CASSPTNANTGELFF.

Regarding this clone: Mismatch with germline at one junction end may stem from a read error. CDR3 coding DNA: TGTGCTAGCAGCTTAGGGCGATTGGGACTATCAGATACGCAGTATTTT. Its protein product is CASSLGRLGLSDTQYF. This chain links TRBV7-7 with TRBJ2-3; 7 nucleotides line up with TRBD2. The CDR3 consists of 16 residues. Germline-derived CDR1 and CDR2 are SSHAT and FNYEAQ (reference sequence).

The V gene is TRBV7-2, the J gene TRBJ2-2; 9 positions agree with TRBD2. The CDR3 contains 16 residues. Looked up from germline, CDR1 is SGHTA and CDR2 is FQGNSA. The V segment lost 1 base and the J segment 4 bases; nucleotides outside the gene matches: 4. The CDR3 reads CASSLEGTSSTGELFF. DNA of the CDR3: TGTGCCAGCAGCTTAGAAGGGACTAGCAGCACCGGGGAGCTGTTTTTT.

The chain couples TRBV2 to TRBJ2-1; 8 bases fit TRBD2. The germline V gene encodes CDR1 SNHLY and CDR2 FYNNEI. There are 13 residues in the CDR3. V lost 6 bases and J lost 6; bases outside the gene matches: 4. In DNA, the CDR3 is TGTGCCAGCAGAACCGGGACTAGCAATGAGCAGTTCTTC. This sequence encodes CASRTGTSNEQFF.

V usage is TRBV28 and J usage is TRBJ2-5; perhaps TRBD1 as D (5 bases). Trimming pared 10 bases from V and 6 bases from J, leaving 21 bases between. Germline V lookup: CDR1 MDHEN, CDR2 SYDVKM. The CDR3 has 14 amino acids. The CDR3 DNA reads as TGTGCCACCCCCCGGCGTGTGGGGCGCAAGACCCAGTACTTC. Translated, it gives CATPRRVGRKTQYF.

This clone appeared a few times. The chain employs TRBV28 and TRBJ1-5; TRBD1 matches at 8 bases. Trimming removed 5 bases from V and 2 bases from J; junction bases left unmatched: 5. The length of the CDR3 is 15 residues. Germline V gives CDR1 MDHEN, CDR2 SYDVKM. The CDR3 DNA follows: TGTGCCAGCAGTATGGGACAGGCGCGCAATCAGCCCCAGCATTTT. Its protein product is CASSMGQARNQPQHF.

The chain carries TRBV20-1 and TRBJ2-7; D unclear. Germline loops: CDR1 DFQATT, CDR2 SNEGSKA (reference sequence). Trimming shortened V by 5 bases and J by 3 bases, and 8 bases separated the two germline ends. CDR3 length equals 11 residues. The CDR3 nucleotides read TGCAGTGCTCAAGCGCACTACGAGCAGTACTTC. Its protein product is CSAQAHYEQYF.